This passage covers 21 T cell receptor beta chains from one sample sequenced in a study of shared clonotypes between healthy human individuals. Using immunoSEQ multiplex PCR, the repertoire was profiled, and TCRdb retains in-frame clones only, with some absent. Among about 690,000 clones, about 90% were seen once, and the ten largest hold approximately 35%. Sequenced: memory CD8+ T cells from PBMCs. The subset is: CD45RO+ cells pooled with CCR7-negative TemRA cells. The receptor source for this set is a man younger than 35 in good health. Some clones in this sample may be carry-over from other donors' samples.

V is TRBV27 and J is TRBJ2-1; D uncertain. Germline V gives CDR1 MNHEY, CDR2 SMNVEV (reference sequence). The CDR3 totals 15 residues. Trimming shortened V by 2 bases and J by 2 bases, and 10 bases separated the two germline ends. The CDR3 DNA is TGTGCCAGCAGTTTACCCCCAGGAGCCTACAATGAGCAGTTCTTC. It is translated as CASSLPPGAYNEQFF.

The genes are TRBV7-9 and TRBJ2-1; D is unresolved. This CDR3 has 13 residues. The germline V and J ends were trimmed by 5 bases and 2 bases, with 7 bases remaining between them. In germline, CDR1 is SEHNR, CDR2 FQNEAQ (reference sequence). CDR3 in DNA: TGTGCCAGCAGCAGGGCAGCCTACAATGAGCAGTTCTTC. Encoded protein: CASSRAAYNEQFF.

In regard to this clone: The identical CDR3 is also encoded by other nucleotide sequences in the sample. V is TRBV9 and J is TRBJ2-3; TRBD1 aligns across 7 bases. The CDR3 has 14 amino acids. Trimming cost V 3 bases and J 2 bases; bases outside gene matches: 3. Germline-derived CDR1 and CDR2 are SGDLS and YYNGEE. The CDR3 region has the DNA TGTGCCAGCAGCGCTGGGACAGCCACAGATACGCAGTATTTT. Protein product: CASSAGTATDTQYF.

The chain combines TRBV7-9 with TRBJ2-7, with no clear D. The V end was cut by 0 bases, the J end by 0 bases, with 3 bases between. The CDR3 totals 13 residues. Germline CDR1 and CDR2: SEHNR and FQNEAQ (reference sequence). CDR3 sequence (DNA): TGTGCCAGCAGCTTAGCAATCTCCTACGAGCAGTACTTC. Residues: CASSLAISYEQYF.

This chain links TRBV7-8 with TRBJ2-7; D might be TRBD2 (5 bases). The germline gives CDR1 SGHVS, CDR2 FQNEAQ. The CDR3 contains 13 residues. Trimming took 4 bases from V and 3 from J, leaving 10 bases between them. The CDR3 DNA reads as TGTGCCAGCAGCTCACCGGGGTTCTACGAGCAGTACTTC. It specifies CASSSPGFYEQYF.

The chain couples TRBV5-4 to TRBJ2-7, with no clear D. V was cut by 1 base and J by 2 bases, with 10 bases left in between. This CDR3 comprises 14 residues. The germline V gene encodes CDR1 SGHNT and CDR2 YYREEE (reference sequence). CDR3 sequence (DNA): TGTGCCAGCAGCTTGAGTGGGGTTGCCTACGAGCAGTACTTC. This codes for CASSLSGVAYEQYF.

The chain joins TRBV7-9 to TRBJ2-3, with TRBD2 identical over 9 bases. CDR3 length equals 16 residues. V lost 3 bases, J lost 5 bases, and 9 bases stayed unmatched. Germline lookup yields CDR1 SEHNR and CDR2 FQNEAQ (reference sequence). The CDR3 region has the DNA TGTGCCAGCAGCTTGAGCCTAGCGGGAAGAGGAGATACGCAGTATTTT. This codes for CASSLSLAGRGDTQYF.

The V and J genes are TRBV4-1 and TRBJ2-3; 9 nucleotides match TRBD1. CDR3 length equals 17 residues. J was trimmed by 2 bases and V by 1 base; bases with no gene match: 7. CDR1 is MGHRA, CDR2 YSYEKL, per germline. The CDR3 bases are TGCGCCAGCAGCCAAGTCCACGGGACAGGGTTCACAGATACGCAGTATTTT. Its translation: CASSQVHGTGFTDTQYF.

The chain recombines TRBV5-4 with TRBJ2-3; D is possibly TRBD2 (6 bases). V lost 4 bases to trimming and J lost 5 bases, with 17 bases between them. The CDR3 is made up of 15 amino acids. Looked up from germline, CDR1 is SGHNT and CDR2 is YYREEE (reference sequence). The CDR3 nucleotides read TGTGCCAGCAGCGTGGCTGGGGGGTGGGTAGATACGCAGTATTTT. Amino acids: CASSVAGGWVDTQYF. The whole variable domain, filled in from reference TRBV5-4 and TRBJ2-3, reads ETGVTQSPTHLIKTRGQQVTLRCSSQSGHNTVSWYQQALGQGPQFIFQYYREEENGRGNFPPRFSGLQFPNYSSELNVNALELDDSALYLCASSVAGGWVDTQYFGPGTRLTVL.

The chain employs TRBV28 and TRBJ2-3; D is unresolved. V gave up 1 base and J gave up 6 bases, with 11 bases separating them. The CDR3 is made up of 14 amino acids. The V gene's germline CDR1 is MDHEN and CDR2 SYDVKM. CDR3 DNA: TGTGCCAGCAGTTTATTACAGCTTGAGGATACGCAGTATTTT. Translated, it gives CASSLLQLEDTQYF. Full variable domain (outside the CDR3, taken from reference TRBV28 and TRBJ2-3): DVKVTQSSRYLVKRTGEKVFLECVQDMDHENMFWYRQDPGLGLRLIYFSYDVKMKEKGDIPEGYSVSREKKERFSLILESASTNQTSMYLCASSLLQLEDTQYFGPGTRLTVL.

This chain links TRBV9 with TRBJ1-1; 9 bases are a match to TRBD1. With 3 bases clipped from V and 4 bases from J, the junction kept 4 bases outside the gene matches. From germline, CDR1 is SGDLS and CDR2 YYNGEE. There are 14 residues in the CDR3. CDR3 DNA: TGTGCCAGCAGCGCACAGGGGGCCAGCACTGAAGCTTTCTTT. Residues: CASSAQGASTEAFF.

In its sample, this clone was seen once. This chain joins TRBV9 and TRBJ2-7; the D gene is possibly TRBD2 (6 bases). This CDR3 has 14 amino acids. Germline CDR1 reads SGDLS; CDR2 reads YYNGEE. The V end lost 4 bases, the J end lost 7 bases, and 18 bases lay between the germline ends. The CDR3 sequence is CASSSLGLNGEQYF. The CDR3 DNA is TGTGCCAGCAGCTCACTGGGACTTAACGGGGAGCAGTACTTC.

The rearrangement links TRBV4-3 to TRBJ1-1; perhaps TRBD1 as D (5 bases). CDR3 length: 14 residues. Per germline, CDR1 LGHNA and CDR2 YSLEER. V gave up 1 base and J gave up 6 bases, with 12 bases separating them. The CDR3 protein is CASSQARGRAEAFF. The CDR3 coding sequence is TGCGCCAGCAGCCAAGCGAGGGGAAGGGCTGAAGCTTTCTTT.

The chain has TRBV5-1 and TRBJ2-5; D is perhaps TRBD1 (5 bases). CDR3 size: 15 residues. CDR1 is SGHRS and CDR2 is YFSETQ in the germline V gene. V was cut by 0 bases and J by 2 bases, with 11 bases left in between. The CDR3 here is CASSLACRAQETQYF. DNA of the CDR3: TGCGCCAGCAGCTTGGCCTGCAGGGCTCAAGAGACCCAGTACTTC.

CDR3 bases: TGTGCCAGCAGCCCAGCTCCCTCTGGGGCCAACGTCCTGACTTTC. Its protein product is CASSPAPSGANVLTF. J is TRBJ2-6 and V is TRBV9; no definite D call. Germline V lookup: CDR1 SGDLS, CDR2 YYNGEE. This CDR3 is built from 15 residues. V was trimmed by 4 bases and J by 0 bases, leaving 8 bases between them.

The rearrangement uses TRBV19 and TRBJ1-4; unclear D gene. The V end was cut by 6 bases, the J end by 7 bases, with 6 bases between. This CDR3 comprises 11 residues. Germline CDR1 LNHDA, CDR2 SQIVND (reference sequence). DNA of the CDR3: TGTGCCAGTAGGGGCATTGAAAAACTGTTTTTT. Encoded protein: CASRGIEKLFF.

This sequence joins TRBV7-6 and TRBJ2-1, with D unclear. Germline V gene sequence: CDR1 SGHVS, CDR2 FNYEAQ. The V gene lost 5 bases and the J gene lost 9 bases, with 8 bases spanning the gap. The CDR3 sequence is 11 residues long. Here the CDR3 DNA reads TGTGCCAGCAGCCGTGGTGCTGAGCAGTTCTTC. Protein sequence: CASSRGAEQFF.

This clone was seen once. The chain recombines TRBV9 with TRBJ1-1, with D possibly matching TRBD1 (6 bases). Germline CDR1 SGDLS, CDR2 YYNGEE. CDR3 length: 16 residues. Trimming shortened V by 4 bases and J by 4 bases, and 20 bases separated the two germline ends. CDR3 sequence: CASSLTGAGKGTEAFF. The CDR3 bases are TGTGCCAGCAGCCTAACGGGGGCGGGGAAAGGCACTGAAGCTTTCTTT.

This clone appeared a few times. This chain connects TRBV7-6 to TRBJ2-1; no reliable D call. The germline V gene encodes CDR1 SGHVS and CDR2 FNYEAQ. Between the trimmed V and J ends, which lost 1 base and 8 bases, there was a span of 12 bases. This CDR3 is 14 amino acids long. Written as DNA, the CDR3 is TGTGCCAGCAGCTTAGAGGGTAGCAACGATGAGCAGTTCTTC. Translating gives CASSLEGSNDEQFF.

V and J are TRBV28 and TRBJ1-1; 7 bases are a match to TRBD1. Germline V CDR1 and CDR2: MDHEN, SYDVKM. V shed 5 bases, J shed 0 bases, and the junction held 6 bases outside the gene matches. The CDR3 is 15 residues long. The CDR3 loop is CASSRPGQMNTEAFF. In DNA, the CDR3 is TGTGCCAGCAGTCGACCGGGACAGATGAACACTGAAGCTTTCTTT.

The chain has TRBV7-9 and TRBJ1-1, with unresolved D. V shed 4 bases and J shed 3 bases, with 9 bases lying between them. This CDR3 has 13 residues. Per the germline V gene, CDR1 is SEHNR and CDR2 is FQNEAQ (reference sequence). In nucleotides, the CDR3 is TGTGCCAGCAGCTGGTCGGCGGACACTGAAGCTTTCTTT. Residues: CASSWSADTEAFF.